The 29 T cell receptor beta chains presented below share a single source sample, sequenced in a study of blood T cell repertoires in COVID-19. The table came from immunoSEQ multiplex PCR; TCRdb's copy has only in-frame clones and leaves some out. The sample contains approximately 100,000 clones, 60% to 85% of which appear only once. Source material: peripheral blood. Receptors were obtained from a human donor in a cohort sampled during active or convalescent COVID-19.

The chain has TRBV24-1 and TRBJ2-1; the D gene is possibly TRBD1 (5 bases). CDR3 length: 14 residues. V was shortened by 6 bases and J by 8 bases, with 16 bases between the two germline ends. Per germline, CDR1 KGHDR and CDR2 SFDVKD. The CDR3 DNA reads as TGTGCCACCAGTAGGGGTGGACAATTGGATGAGCAGTTCTTC. It encodes CATSRGGQLDEQFF.

This clone was seen more than once but under ten times. The rearrangement joins TRBV11-2 to TRBJ2-1; TRBD2 might be the D (6 bases). The CDR3 runs to 18 residues. The V gene's germline CDR1 is SGHAT and CDR2 FQNNGV. V gave up 6 bases and J gave up 5 bases, with 26 bases separating them. CDR3 nucleotide sequence: TGTGCCAGCAGTTCGCGATTTATCCGGGACGGAGGGCACAATGAGCAGTTCTTC. Protein product: CASSSRFIRDGGHNEQFF. Variable domain in full (rest from reference TRBV11-2 and TRBJ2-1): EAGVAQSPRYKIIEKRQSVAFWCNPISGHATLYWYQQILGQGPKLLIQFQNNGVVDDSQLPKDRFSAERLKGVDSTLKIQPAKLEDSAVYLCASSSRFIRDGGHNEQFFGPGTRLTVL.

The chain joins TRBV11-2 to TRBJ2-7; 9 bases fit TRBD2. Trimming cost V 3 bases and J 0 bases; bases outside gene matches: 3. Germline values: CDR1 SGHAT, CDR2 FQNNGV. The length of the CDR3 is 15 residues. CDR3 sequence (DNA): TGTGCCAGCAGCTTTTGGACTAGCGCCTCCTACGAGCAGTACTTC. It specifies CASSFWTSASYEQYF.

This rearrangement joins TRBV7-8 to TRBJ2-7, with D tentatively TRBD2 (5 bases). The CDR3 is 15 residues long. With 5 bases removed from V and 2 bases from J, the gap between germline ends came to 16 bases. The germline V gene has CDR1 SGHVS and CDR2 FQNEAQ. The CDR3 region is CASSQQPDGTYEQYF. The CDR3, as DNA: TGTGCCAGCAGCCAACAACCCGACGGGACCTACGAGCAGTACTTC.

The gene calls are TRBV14 and TRBJ2-7; 10 positions match TRBD1. Germline assignment: CDR1 SGHDN and CDR2 FVKESK. The CDR3 has 17 residues. The ends lost 4 bases at V and 0 bases at J; junction bases unmatched: 9. The CDR3, as DNA: TGTGCCAGCAGCCCTCTAGGGACAGGGGTGAGCTCCTACGAGCAGTACTTC. Translated: CASSPLGTGVSSYEQYF.

The V gene is TRBV5-1, the J gene TRBJ2-7; D remains unclear. CDR1 is SGHRS and CDR2 is YFSETQ in the germline V gene. Trimming removed 4 bases at V and 4 bases at J, with 12 bases between. The CDR3 is 13 amino acids. Here the CDR3 DNA reads TGCGCCAGCAGCGCTCAACCACAGTACGAGCAGTACTTC. As protein: CASSAQPQYEQYF.

In this sample, this clone turned up once. V is TRBV4-3 and J is TRBJ1-1; 7 nucleotides match TRBD1. This CDR3 comprises 14 residues. V trimming: 2 bases; J trimming: 6 bases; junction bases outside the gene matches: 6. Germline CDR1 reads LGHNA; CDR2 reads YSLEER. The CDR3 DNA reads as TGCGCCAGCAGCCAACTAACAGGGGTTGCTGAAGCTTTCTTT. Residues: CASSQLTGVAEAFF.

The chain couples TRBV19 to TRBJ1-2; D not resolved. Between the trimmed V and J ends, which lost 6 bases and 2 bases, there was a span of 10 bases. Per the germline V gene, CDR1 is LNHDA and CDR2 is SQIVND (reference sequence). The CDR3 consists of 13 residues. This CDR3 is CASSLTENYGYTF. The CDR3 DNA reads as TGTGCCAGTAGCCTAACCGAAAACTATGGCTACACCTTC.

This rearrangement joins TRBV19 to TRBJ2-2; TRBD1 matches at 8 bases. J was trimmed by 4 bases and V by 0 bases; bases with no gene match: 4. The CDR3 consists of 16 residues. Germline lookup yields CDR1 LNHDA and CDR2 SQIVND (reference sequence). CDR3 bases: TGTGCCAGTAGTATAGACAGGGGGCATGGCACCGGGGAGCTGTTTTTT. The encoded protein is CASSIDRGHGTGELFF.

This clone showed up just once. The gene calls are TRBV7-2 and TRBJ2-1; maybe TRBD2 (6 bases). The CDR3 is 16 amino acids. Between the trimmed V and J ends, which lost 4 bases and 8 bases, there was a span of 21 bases. Germline CDR1 SGHTA, CDR2 FQGNSA. CDR3 in DNA: TGTGCCAGCAGCTCGATAATTTGGACTACGAAGGATGAGCAGTTCTTC. It yields the protein CASSSIIWTTKDEQFF.

This chain uses TRBV7-8 with TRBJ1-2; the match to TRBD1 covers 8 bases. Trimming at V came to 1 base and at J to 5 bases, leaving 6 bases not matched to a gene. Germline V gene data show CDR1 as SGHVS and CDR2 as FQNEAQ. The length of the CDR3 is 15 residues. Here the CDR3 reads CASSLDWDRRYGYTF. Here the CDR3 DNA reads TGTGCCAGCAGCTTAGATTGGGACAGGAGATATGGCTACACCTTC.

The genes are TRBV7-8 and TRBJ2-3; a possible D gene is TRBD2 (6 bases). The CDR3 spans 16 residues. The germline V gene has CDR1 SGHVS and CDR2 FQNEAQ. Trimming removed 4 bases from V and 0 bases from J, with 14 bases in between. The CDR3 DNA reads as TGTGCCAGCAGCTCCAATGCGCGGGGTAGCACAGATACGCAGTATTTT. The encoded protein is CASSSNARGSTDTQYF.

This chain links TRBV7-6 with TRBJ2-7, with 7 bases identical to TRBD2. The CDR3 has 16 residues. V was pared by 0 bases and J by 1 base, with 6 bases of the junction left unmatched. Germline V gene lookup returns CDR1 SGHVS and CDR2 FNYEAQ. The CDR3 nucleotides are TGTGCCAGCAGCTTAGCCGGCGCGGGAGTGTCCTACGAGCAGTACTTC. Its translation is CASSLAGAGVSYEQYF.

J is TRBJ2-3 and V is TRBV28; 7 bases align to TRBD1. CDR1 MDHEN and CDR2 SYDVKM come from the germline V gene. The CDR3 covers 14 residues. The V gene end was trimmed by 7 bases and the J gene end by 5 bases; junction bases not matched to a gene: 9. The CDR3 DNA reads TGTGCCAGCATACCCACAGGGGCGGGAGATACGCAGTATTTT. Its protein is CASIPTGAGDTQYF. Together with reference TRBV28 and TRBJ2-3, the CDR3 gives the full variable domain: DVKVTQSSRYLVKRTGEKVFLECVQDMDHENMFWYRQDPGLGLRLIYFSYDVKMKEKGDIPEGYSVSREKKERFSLILESASTNQTSMYLCASIPTGAGDTQYFGPGTRLTVL.

The rearrangement joins TRBV6-6 to TRBJ2-3, with D perhaps TRBD1 (6 bases). The germline CDR1 and CDR2 sequences are MNHNY and SVGAGI (reference sequence). V was clipped by 5 bases and J by 2 bases, with 14 bases between them. The CDR3 has 15 residues. This chain's CDR3 is CASSPTGTTTDTQYF. CDR3 nucleotide sequence: TGTGCCAGCAGTCCTACCGGGACAACCACAGATACGCAGTATTTT.

The chain recombines TRBV19 with TRBJ2-2; maybe TRBD2 (6 bases). From germline, CDR1 is LNHDA and CDR2 SQIVND (reference sequence). CDR3 length: 14 residues. V was pared by 9 bases and J by 5 bases, with 16 bases between. CDR3 DNA: TGTGCCAGCAGACGGACTACCGCGACCGGGGAGCTGTTTTTT. Translating gives CASRRTTATGELFF. Full variable domain (remainder filled in from reference TRBV19 and TRBJ2-2): DGGITQSPKYLFRKEGQNVTLSCEQNLNHDAMYWYRQDPGQGLRLIYYSQIVNDFQKGDIAEGYSVSREKKESFPLTVTSAQKNPTAFYLCASRRTTATGELFFGEGSRLTVL.

The V gene is TRBV7-8, the J gene TRBJ2-2; 14 nucleotides align to TRBD2. This CDR3 is 20 amino acids long. Trimming cost V 0 bases and J 5 bases; bases outside gene matches: 11. The germline V gene encodes CDR1 SGHVS and CDR2 FQNEAQ. The CDR3 loop is CASSLAGLAGVSRRTGELFF. In DNA, the CDR3 is TGTGCCAGCAGCTTAGCGGGACTAGCGGGAGTTAGTCGGAGGACCGGGGAGCTGTTTTTT.

The rearrangement uses TRBV5-4 and TRBJ2-3; D is unclear. CDR3 length: 17 amino acids. The germline CDR1 and CDR2 sequences are SGHNT and YYREEE (reference sequence). Trimming took 1 base from V and 2 from J, leaving 17 bases between them. CDR3 sequence (DNA): TGTGCCAGCAGCTTGTTGAACAGATGGCTTGACACAGATACGCAGTATTTT. It translates to CASSLLNRWLDTDTQYF.

This clone was seen a handful of times. CDR3 amino acids: CASSTGTDNQPQHF. CDR3 nucleotide sequence: TGCGCCAGCAGCACAGGGACAGATAATCAGCCCCAGCATTTT. The rearrangement links TRBV5-1 to TRBJ1-5; 7 bases fit TRBD1. The J segment lost 4 bases and the V segment lost 4 bases, leaving 5 bases of the junction unmatched. This CDR3 spans 14 amino acids. From germline, CDR1 is SGHRS and CDR2 YFSETQ.

The chain is built from TRBV5-1 and TRBJ2-7; 12 nucleotides agree with TRBD2. The CDR3 spans 16 residues. Germline trimming cut 4 bases from V and 2 bases from J; bases unmatched to any gene: 7. CDR1 and CDR2 from the germline V gene are SGHRS and YFSETQ. The CDR3 reads CASSRTSGGNPYEQYF. CDR3 sequence (DNA): TGCGCCAGCAGCCGTACTAGCGGGGGGAACCCCTACGAGCAGTACTTC.

V gene TRBV18 combines with J gene TRBJ2-6; TRBD1 matches at 8 bases. The CDR3 spans 18 residues. Germline V gives CDR1 KGHSH, CDR2 LQKENI. The junction had 9 bases not matched to a gene; V was cut back by 4 bases and J by 1 base. Here the CDR3 reads CASSLYQDRVSGANVLTF. In DNA form, the CDR3 reads TGTGCCAGCTCACTCTACCAGGACAGGGTTTCTGGGGCCAACGTCCTGACTTTC.

This clone was seen a few times. V gene TRBV18 combines with J gene TRBJ1-4; D is perhaps TRBD1 (6 bases). Trimming shortened V by 2 bases and J by 1 base, and 20 bases separated the two germline ends. The germline V gene has CDR1 KGHSH and CDR2 LQKENI. This CDR3 has 19 residues. The CDR3 here is CASSPKLIGQRQTNEKLFF. The CDR3 nucleotides are TGTGCCAGCTCACCAAAACTGATTGGACAGCGCCAAACTAATGAAAAACTGTTTTTT.

The V gene is TRBV6-6, the J gene TRBJ1-2; the D gene is possibly TRBD1 (6 bases). Deletions cut 2 bases from V and 4 bases from J, with 11 bases between. This CDR3 comprises 14 residues. The germline V gene has CDR1 MNHNY and CDR2 SVGAGI (reference sequence). The CDR3 reads CASSYRDTSYGYTF. The CDR3 region has the DNA TGTGCCAGCAGTTACAGGGACACCTCCTATGGCTACACCTTC.

This clone was detected only once. The chain is built from TRBV7-2 and TRBJ2-5, with 9 nucleotides matching TRBD2. The CDR3 spans 15 residues. The V segment lost 0 bases and the J segment 7 bases; nucleotides outside the gene matches: 6. The germline V gene has CDR1 SGHTA and CDR2 FQGNSA. The DNA of the CDR3 is TGTGCCAGCAGCTTAGCGGGACTAGCCCCATTGACCCAGTACTTC. Protein product: CASSLAGLAPLTQYF.

The chain recombines TRBV6-5 with TRBJ2-6, with a tentative D call TRBD1 (5 bases). The CDR3 has 14 amino acids. Trimming stripped 6 bases from V and 0 bases from J, with 6 bases between. In germline, CDR1 is MNHEY, CDR2 SVGAGI. The CDR3 sequence is CASSTGSGANVLTF. The CDR3 nucleotides read TGTGCCAGCAGCACAGGCTCTGGGGCCAACGTCCTGACTTTC.

The CDR3 is CASSFRASGAQETQYF. The CDR3 DNA reads as TGTGCCAGCAGCTTTAGGGCTAGCGGGGCCCAAGAGACCCAGTACTTC. The chain carries TRBV5-5 and TRBJ2-5; TRBD2 aligns across 9 bases. V dropped 2 bases and J dropped 1; count of bases not matched to a gene: 6. The CDR3 runs 16 residues. Germline values: CDR1 SGHKS, CDR2 YYEKEE (reference sequence).

This rearrangement joins TRBV7-8 to TRBJ2-1; 12 positions match TRBD2. Trimming at V came to 5 bases and at J to 8 bases, leaving 16 bases not matched to a gene. CDR1 is SGHVS and CDR2 is FQNEAQ in the germline V gene. The CDR3 is 18 residues long. The CDR3 is CASSTWTSGTVGRDEQFF. Here the CDR3 DNA reads TGTGCCAGCAGCACCTGGACTAGCGGGACTGTGGGTCGGGATGAGCAGTTCTTC.

The chain recombines TRBV6-2 or TRBV6-3 with TRBJ2-5; tentative D call: TRBD1 (6 bases). V lost 6 bases to trimming and J lost 1 base, with 18 bases between them. Germline CDR1 MNHEY, CDR2 SVGEGT. The CDR3 is 16 residues long. CDR3 amino acids: CASSLRGRPSQETQYF. CDR3 coding DNA: TGTGCCAGCAGCCTCAGGGGCCGCCCCAGCCAAGAGACCCAGTACTTC.

The chain couples TRBV5-1 to TRBJ2-3; 8 bases map to TRBD2. Germline CDR1 SGHRS, CDR2 YFSETQ. Trimming cost V 4 bases and J 5 bases; bases outside gene matches: 12. CDR3 size: 16 residues. In nucleotides, the CDR3 is TGCGCCAGCAGCCGTCAACCGGGAGGGAAGTTAGATACGCAGTATTTT. Protein product: CASSRQPGGKLDTQYF.